A single TCR beta chain is shown here with its context. This clone was seen a single time. This receptor's antigen is unknown. Per-nucleotide qualities are absent, and no much larger clonotype sits a single base away. Whole blood was collected in K2EDTA tubes by collaborating institutions according to the institutions' own protocols. For TCRbeta analysis, collaborators shipped samples in one of three forms: frozen whole blood, isolated PBMCs, or DNA extracted from either of those sample types. CDR1 and CDR2 are read off the germline V gene as SGHTS and YDEGEE. Reading from cysteine to phenylalanine, the CDR3 counts 15 amino acids. Here the CDR3 DNA is all that survives: 45 bases in frame from base 1. V trim: 5 bases; J trim: 7 bases; unmatched bases: 11. This record belongs to a study of blood T cell repertoires in COVID-19 (dated by TCRdb to the early 2020s). About the study as a whole: Samples covering the acute and convalescent phases of COVID-19 were provided by collaborators in the United States, Italy and Spain. The repertoires were released in a freely available public database meant as a resource for research on the immune response to SARS-CoV-2. Samples came from the ongoing ImmuneRACE study (first 160 participants) plus 1,254 subjects from 6 global collaborators. The prospective study material was composed of cDNA or gDNA derived from T cells, B-cell-depleted T cells, or PBMCs. The dataset comprised deeply sampled blood TCRbeta repertoires from subjects exposed to, actively infected with, or recovered from COVID-19. Sample metadata almost always included a de-identified subject ID, COVID-19 status, age in years and sex. HLA class I and class II types, where available, came from metadata supplied by the sample provider rather than from assay-based typing.

Results and caveats for the whole study, not just this receptor: Clinical and demographic metadata were provided uncurated, with the amount varying by source and participant.

The immunoSEQ Assay, a bias-controlled multiplex PCR, was used to amplify TCRbeta CDR3 regions from genomic DNA. The authors' analysis ran thus. Within the assay, amplification of reference gene primers was used to estimate how many nucleated cells each sample contained. To quantify the absolute abundance of each unique TCRbeta CDR3 rearrangement, sequence reads were collapsed and filtered. For each sample, productive Simpson clonality was calculated by taking the square root of Simpson's diversity index across productive rearrangements. TCRdb retrieved this table from immuneACCESS and kept in-frame rearrangements only. Not all clones are present; in checked studies, unresolved V genes account for under half, and no reason is known for the remainder. The V and J calls and the clone size are those of that table, but D and trimming were determined from the DNA. In all, the sample holds approximately 290,000 clones, and roughly 89% of those were seen once. Jointly, the top ten make up around 0.84% of the sample.

The rearranged chain carries TRBV5-8 and TRBJ2-3; TRBD1 matches 9 bases in the middle. The sequencing sample was made of peripheral blood. This clonotype was obtained from a man younger than 45 with acute or convalescent COVID-19. The DNA sequence is TGTGCCAGCAGTTTCGGACAGGGGCGATTGAATACGCAGTATTTT. Its protein product is CASSFGQGRLNTQYF.